This TCR beta chain originates from a study of blood T cell repertoires in COVID-19 (dated by TCRdb to the early 2020s). General notes on the study: Collaborator samples came from the United States, Italy and Spain and covered acute and convalescent phases of COVID-19. The prospective study material was composed of cDNA or gDNA derived from T cells, B-cell-depleted T cells, or PBMCs. Deeply sampled blood TCRbeta repertoires from subjects exposed to, actively infected with, or recovered from COVID-19 were included in the dataset. The repertoires were made available in a free public database intended to serve as a resource for research on the immune response to SARS-CoV-2. The samples were drawn from two sources: the first 160 participants of the ongoing ImmuneRACE study, and 1,200 or so subjects contributed by 6 global collaborators. A de-identified subject ID, COVID-19 status, age in years and sex were almost always included in the sample metadata. HLA class I and class II types, where available, came from metadata supplied by the sample provider rather than from assay-based typing.

Each collaborating institution followed its own protocols to collect whole blood in K2EDTA tubes. For TCRbeta analysis, collaborator samples were shipped as frozen whole blood, as isolated PBMCs, or as DNA extracted from either sample type. As encoded in the germline V gene, CDR1 is MNHEY while CDR2 is SVGAGI. From the cysteine through the phenylalanine, the CDR3 covers 13 amino acids. The retained sequence is limited to the CDR3, 39 bases, with the frame set at the first base. Between the V and J ends, shortened by 0 bases and 5 bases respectively, the junction contains 7 bases. On this clone itself: Its antigen remains undetermined. Base quality data are lacking; no much larger clone is found one base away.

Points the paper makes about the study in general: The amount of clinical and demographic metadata varied by source and participant and was provided uncurated.

TCRbeta CDR3 regions were amplified from genomic DNA using the immunoSEQ Assay, a bias-controlled multiplex PCR. Per the source publication's procedure: Within the assay, amplification of reference gene primers was used to estimate how many nucleated cells each sample contained. To quantify the absolute abundance of each unique TCRbeta CDR3 rearrangement, sequence reads were collapsed and filtered. Productive Simpson clonality was computed per sample as the square root of Simpson's diversity index over productive rearrangements. The immuneACCESS repertoire file appears here via TCRdb, limited to in-frame rearrangements. These files lack a portion of the clones; in checked studies, under half of the deficit traces to unresolved V genes, and the cause of the others is not known. For V, J and clone size, that table is used; D and trimming come from the DNA. This sample holds about 110,000 clones; about 76% were observed only once. The top ten hold roughly 19% of the sample.

The V and J segments used are TRBV6-5 and TRBJ1-1; the D gene remains uncertain. Material: peripheral blood. The sequence was obtained from a woman aged 70-85 years with acute or convalescent COVID-19. The CDR3 region: CASSYSGRTEAFF. The base sequence is TGTGCCAGCAGTTACTCAGGGAGGACTGAAGCTTTCTTT.